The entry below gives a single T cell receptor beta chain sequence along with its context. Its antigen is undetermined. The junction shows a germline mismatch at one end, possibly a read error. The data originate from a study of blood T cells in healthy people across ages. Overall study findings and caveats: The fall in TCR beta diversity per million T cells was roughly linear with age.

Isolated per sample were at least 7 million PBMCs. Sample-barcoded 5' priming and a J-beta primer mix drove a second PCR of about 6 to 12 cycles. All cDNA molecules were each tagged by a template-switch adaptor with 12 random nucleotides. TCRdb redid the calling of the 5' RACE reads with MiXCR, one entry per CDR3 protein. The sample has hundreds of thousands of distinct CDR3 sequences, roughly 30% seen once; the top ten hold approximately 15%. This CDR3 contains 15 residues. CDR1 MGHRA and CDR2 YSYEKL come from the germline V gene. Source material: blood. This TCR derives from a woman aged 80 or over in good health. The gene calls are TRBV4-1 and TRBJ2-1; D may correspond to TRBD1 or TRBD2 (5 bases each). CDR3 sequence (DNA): TGCGCCAGCAGCCCGGATGGGCAGGGAACGAGGGAGCGGTTCTTC. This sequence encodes CASSPDGQGTRERFF.